This T cell receptor beta chain was found in a study of T cell repertoires in cytomegalovirus infection. About the research overall: Matching HLA type, along with CMV infection, was indicated by public TCR beta signatures.

On this clonotype itself: Its matching antigen is unknown.

CDR1 is SGHVS and CDR2 is FNYEAQ in the germline V gene. The junction had 12 bases not matched to a gene; V was cut back by 7 bases and J by 4 bases. The CDR3 totals 15 residues. Study-wide results and limits: In two of eight donors, the top clonotype was HLA-C-restricted CMV-specific.

TCRdb reprocessed the reads via MiXCR and lists one record per CDR3 protein. The table shows about 260,000 distinct CDR3 sequences, with 8% to 9.5% occurring only once. This sequence originates from a human donor in good health (CMV status not recorded). Some clones in this sample may be carry-over from other donors' samples. The sequencing sample was made of PBMCs. V is TRBV7-6 and J is TRBJ1-2, with TRBD1 identical over 7 bases. CDR3 DNA sequence: TGTGCCAGCACCCAAAATGCCGGGACAGCCTATGGCTACACCTTC. It yields the protein CASTQNAGTAYGYTF.